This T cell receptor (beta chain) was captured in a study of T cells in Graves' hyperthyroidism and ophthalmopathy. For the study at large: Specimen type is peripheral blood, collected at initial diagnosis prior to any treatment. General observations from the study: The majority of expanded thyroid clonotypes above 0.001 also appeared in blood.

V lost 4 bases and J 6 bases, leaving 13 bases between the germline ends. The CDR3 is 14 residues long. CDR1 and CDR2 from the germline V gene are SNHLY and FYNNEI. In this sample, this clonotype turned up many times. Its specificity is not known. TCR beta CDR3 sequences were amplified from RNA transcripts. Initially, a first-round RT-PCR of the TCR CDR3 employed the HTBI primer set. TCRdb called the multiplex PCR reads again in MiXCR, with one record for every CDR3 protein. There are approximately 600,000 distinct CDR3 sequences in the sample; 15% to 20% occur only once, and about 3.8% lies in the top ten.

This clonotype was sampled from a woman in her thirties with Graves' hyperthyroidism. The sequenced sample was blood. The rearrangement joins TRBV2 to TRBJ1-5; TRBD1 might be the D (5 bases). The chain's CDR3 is CASSVLGGGQPQHF. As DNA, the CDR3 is TGTGCCAGCAGTGTTCTGGGGGGAGGTCAGCCCCAGCATTTT.